These 21 T cell receptor beta chains were all obtained from the same sample, sequenced in a study of T cells after somatic rescue of genetic block. TCRdb keeps only in-frame clones here, not all; method: immunoSEQ multiplex PCR. The sample records about 10,000 clones, around 69% being singletons. The sequencing input was peripheral blood mononuclear cells (PBMCs). Source of these receptors: a boy younger than 18.

Regarding this clone: The junction departs from germline at one end; a sequencing error may be responsible. V gene TRBV5-5 combines with J gene TRBJ1-4; D call uncertain. The CDR3 covers 14 residues. CDR1 is SGHKS, CDR2 YYEKEE, per germline (reference sequence). CDR3 in DNA: TGTGCCAGCAGCTTCACCCCGCCTAAGGAAAAACTGTTTTTT. This translates into CASSFTPPKEKLFF. Full variable domain (remainder filled in from reference TRBV5-5 and TRBJ1-4): DAGVTQSPTHLIKTRGQQVTLRCSPISGHKSVSWYQQVLGQGPQFIFQYYEKEERGRGNFPDRFSARQFPNYSSELNVNALLLGDSALYLCASSFTPPKEKLFFGSGTQLSVL.

A word on this clone: An end of the junction does not agree with germline; a read error may underlie this. The chain joins TRBV7-7 to TRBJ2-3; D uncertain. From germline, CDR1 is SSHAT and CDR2 FNYEAQ (reference sequence). The CDR3 covers 13 residues. This CDR3 reads CASSSVKADTQYF. The CDR3 nucleotides read TGTGCTAGCAGCTCAGTAAAAGCGGATACGCAGTATTTT.

The chain employs TRBV5-1 and TRBJ2-2; TRBD1 might be the D (5 bases). Deletions cut 1 base from V and 7 bases from J, with 14 bases between. The CDR3 covers 15 residues. Germline V gene lookup returns CDR1 SGHRS and CDR2 YFSETQ. CDR3 amino acids: CASSLRAGKGGELFF. CDR3 DNA sequence: TGCGCCAGCAGCTTGCGGGCAGGGAAGGGCGGGGAGCTGTTTTTT.

CDR3 in DNA: TGTGCCATCAGTGATTGGGGAGGGAACTACGAGCAGTACTTC. This gives the protein CAISDWGGNYEQYF. The chain combines TRBV10-3 with TRBJ2-7; 7 bases are a match to TRBD2. V was pared by 3 bases and J by 3 bases, with 5 bases of the junction left unmatched. Germline V gene lookup returns CDR1 ENHRY and CDR2 SYGVKD. The CDR3 is made up of 14 amino acids.

V usage is TRBV6-1 and J usage is TRBJ1-2; 8 positions agree with TRBD1. Losses at the gene ends were 4 bases for V and 4 bases for J; bases not matched to a gene: 11. CDR3 size: 16 residues. CDR1 is MNHNS, CDR2 SASEGT, per germline. CDR3 sequence: CASSATPGTGFYGYTF. The CDR3 DNA reads as TGTGCCAGCAGTGCTACCCCCGGGACAGGATTCTATGGCTACACCTTC.

This clone is large. The rearrangement links TRBV2 to TRBJ2-1; the match to TRBD2 covers 11 bases. V was pared by 5 bases and J by 2 bases, with 14 bases of the junction left unmatched. CDR3 length equals 19 residues. CDR1 SNHLY and CDR2 FYNNEI come from the germline V gene. The CDR3 loop reads CASSPSAPGLAVTYNEQFF. The CDR3 DNA sequence: TGTGCCAGCAGTCCAAGCGCCCCGGGACTAGCGGTGACCTACAATGAGCAGTTCTTC.

Sample share makes this clone medium-sized. The rearrangement uses TRBV5-5 and TRBJ1-2; 7 bases agree with TRBD1. The CDR3 totals 14 residues. In germline, CDR1 is SGHKS, CDR2 YYEKEE (reference sequence). J lost 5 bases, V lost 0 bases, and 4 bases had no gene match. The CDR3 coding sequence is TGTGCCAGCAGCTTGGACAGGGGAGTGTATGGCTACACCTTC. Its protein product is CASSLDRGVYGYTF.

Notes on this clone: At one of its ends the junction is not consistent with the germline gene, which may arise from a read error. This chain uses TRBV6-5 with TRBJ1-5, with 8 nucleotides matching TRBD1. The CDR3 is 12 amino acids. CDR1 is MNHEY and CDR2 is SVGAGI in the germline V gene. The CDR3, as DNA: TGTGCCAGCAGTTACGCAGGGGACAGGATGAATTTT. It is translated as CASSYAGDRMNF.

This rearrangement joins TRBV7-4 to TRBJ1-2; 7 nucleotides agree with TRBD1. This CDR3 region has 13 residues. V shed 6 bases, J shed 2 bases, and the junction held 3 bases outside the gene matches. Germline lookup yields CDR1 SGHVT and CDR2 SQSDAQ. CDR3 bases: TGTGCCAGCAGTGACAGGGAGAACTATGGCTACACCTTC. This encodes CASSDRENYGYTF.

The rearrangement links TRBV10-1 to TRBJ2-7; the D gene is possibly TRBD2 (5 bases). V lost 6 bases and J 4 bases, leaving 13 bases between the germline ends. Looked up from germline, CDR1 is WNHNN and CDR2 is SYGVQD (reference sequence). The CDR3 is 13 residues long. The CDR3 reads CASSFGRGYEQYF. CDR3 nucleotides: TGCGCCAGCAGCTTCGGACGGGGTTACGAGCAGTACTTC.

The chain is built from TRBV19 and TRBJ2-2, with TRBD2 identical over 9 bases. CDR1 and CDR2 from the germline V gene are LNHDA and SQIVND (reference sequence). With V trimmed by 3 bases and J by 6 bases, 5 bases remained unmatched. The CDR3 has 15 amino acids. In DNA form, the CDR3 reads TGTGCCAGTAGTATCATGGCGGGAGGGCCCGGGGAGCTGTTTTTT. Protein sequence: CASSIMAGGPGELFF.

The sample holds a few counts of this clone. The V and J genes are TRBV6-5 and TRBJ2-7; possibly TRBD2 for D (6 bases). The CDR3 sequence is 15 residues long. With 8 bases removed from V and 3 bases from J, the gap between germline ends came to 20 bases. Germline values: CDR1 MNHEY, CDR2 SVGAGI. The CDR3 DNA sequence: TGTGCCAGCGGGGAGGCAGGGCGGCGGAACTACGAGCAGTACTTC. Encoded protein: CASGEAGRRNYEQYF.

The chain couples TRBV18 to TRBJ2-7, with 9 positions matching TRBD1. CDR1 is KGHSH and CDR2 is LQKENI in the germline V gene. This CDR3 region has 14 residues. Trimming cost V 5 bases and J 2 bases; bases outside gene matches: 4. CDR3 residues: CASSSQGAAYEQYF. CDR3 nucleotide sequence: TGTGCCAGCTCATCACAGGGGGCAGCCTACGAGCAGTACTTC. Full variable domain (remainder filled in from reference TRBV18 and TRBJ2-7): NAGVMQNPRHLVRRRGQEARLRCSPMKGHSHVYWYRQLPEEGLKFMVYLQKENIIDESGMPKERFSAEFPKEGPSILRIQQVVRGDSAAYFCASSSQGAAYEQYFGPGTRLTVT.

This rearrangement joins TRBV19 to TRBJ2-7; D is perhaps TRBD1 (5 bases). V was trimmed by 7 bases and J by 5 bases, leaving 12 bases between them. The V gene's germline CDR1 is LNHDA and CDR2 SQIVND (reference sequence). The CDR3 has 12 residues. CDR3: CASKQAPNEQYF. CDR3 DNA sequence: TGTGCCAGTAAACAGGCGCCAAACGAGCAGTACTTC.

This chain connects TRBV6-5 to TRBJ1-2; D uncertain. Germline V CDR1 and CDR2: MNHEY, SVGAGI. This CDR3 is built from 13 residues. The ends were cut back, 6 bases at V and 4 bases at J, with 12 bases in the middle. The CDR3 nucleotides are TGTGCCAGCAGGCAGAGAGGGCTCTATGGCTACACCTTC. It encodes CASRQRGLYGYTF.

The chain links TRBV18 to TRBJ1-2; TRBD1 matches 8 bases. The CDR3 has 15 residues. CDR1 is KGHSH, CDR2 LQKENI, per germline. V lost 3 bases and J lost 8; bases outside the gene matches: 11. The CDR3 nucleotides are TGTGCCAGCTCACCGCCAGGACAGGGAATGGGAGGCTACACCTTC. Protein: CASSPPGQGMGGYTF.

V usage is TRBV25-1 and J usage is TRBJ2-3; TRBD2 might be the D (5 bases). V dropped 1 base and J dropped 14 bases, with 25 bases sitting between them. Germline V lookup: CDR1 MGHDK, CDR2 SYGVNS. This CDR3 has 16 residues. CDR3 bases: TGTGCCAGCAGTGAATCGGGTGAGGCTAGCACCGATAGACGGTATTTT. This translates into CASSESGEASTDRRYF.

V and J are TRBV5-1 and TRBJ2-3; 13 bases fit TRBD2. V shed 3 bases and J 6 bases; nucleotides not matched to a gene: 10. CDR1 is SGHRS and CDR2 is YFSETQ in the germline V gene. The CDR3 extends over 17 amino acids. Here the CDR3 DNA reads TGCGCCAGCAGCTCGGGACTAGCGGGAACACGAGGGGATACGCAGTATTTT. This translates into CASSSGLAGTRGDTQYF.

There are a few counts of this clone. V is TRBV2 and J is TRBJ1-6; D may be TRBD1 (5 bases). The CDR3 consists of 13 residues. Germline assignment: CDR1 SNHLY and CDR2 FYNNEI. V dropped 8 bases and J dropped 13 bases, with 18 bases sitting between them. The CDR3 DNA reads TGTGCCAGCTTGACCGGGACCTCGATCCCCCTCCACTTT. It yields the protein CASLTGTSIPLHF. The full variable domain, in which reference TRBV2 and TRBJ1-6 provide the parts outside the CDR3, is EPEVTQTPSHQVTQMGQEVILRCVPISNHLYFYWYRQILGQKVEFLVSFYNNEISEKSEIFDDQFSVERPDGSNFTLKIRSTKLEDSAMYFCASLTGTSIPLHFGNGTRLTVT.

The genes are TRBV7-3 and TRBJ2-2; possibly TRBD2 for D (5 bases). The CDR3 loop spans 13 amino acids. V was pared by 2 bases and J by 8 bases, with 9 bases between. The germline CDR1 and CDR2 sequences are SGHTA and FQGTGA. This CDR3 reads CASSLLGRGELFF. The CDR3 DNA follows: TGTGCCAGCAGCTTATTAGGGAGAGGGGAGCTGTTTTTT.

The chain combines TRBV7-9 with TRBJ2-7; TRBD2 matches 7 bases. CDR3 length: 14 amino acids. J gave up 2 bases and V 5 bases, and 6 bases lay outside the gene matches. CDR1 SEHNR and CDR2 FQNEAQ come from the germline V gene (reference sequence). CDR3 DNA: TGTGCCAGCAGCGGGGGGGAGGTCACCTACGAGCAGTACTTC. Its translation is CASSGGEVTYEQYF.